The rows below give T cell receptor beta chains drawn from one sample of a study of cytomegalovirus exposure and HLA in healthy donors. Generated by immunoSEQ multiplex PCR, the TCRdb table keeps only in-frame clones and is missing some. Among more than 100,000 clones listed, 50% to 75% were seen once. Source material: PBMCs. These receptors originate from a woman in her thirties or forties in good health and CMV-seropositive. Both conserved end residues are part of each CDR3. D genes are given only for firm matches. The size entry is marked missing in some rows and otherwise reads once, few, many or a size class.

size,D,J,V,CDR3,DNA
once,-,TRBJ1-2,TRBV28,CASSPPGDYGYTF,TGTGCCAGCAGTCCCCCAGGTGACTATGGCTACACCTTC
-,-,TRBJ1-5,TRBV27,CASSPPNQPQHF,TGTGCCAGCAGTCCCCCAAATCAGCCCCAGCATTTT
-,TRBD1,TRBJ1-4,TRBV5-1,CASSLGGTGGEKLFF,TGCGCCAGCAGCTTGGGGGGGACAGGGGGCGAAAAACTGTTTTTT
-,-,TRBJ2-5,TRBV6-1,CASSEGLAETQYF,TGTGCCAGCAGTGAGGGACTGGCGGAGACCCAGTACTTC
-,TRBD1,TRBJ2-3,TRBV28,CASSFTGGRDTQYF,TGTGCCAGCAGTTTCACAGGGGGCAGAGATACGCAGTATTTT
few,TRBD2,TRBJ2-7,TRBV2,CASSQLAGLAGYEQYF,TGTGCCAGCAGTCAATTGGCCGGACTAGCGGGCTACGAGCAGTACTTC
few,-,TRBJ1-1,TRBV4-2,CASSFTDIPNTEAFF,TGTGCCAGCAGCTTTACGGACATCCCGAACACTGAAGCTTTCTTT
-,TRBD1,TRBJ2-7,TRBV5-1,CASRPGTGGFYEQYF,TGCGCCAGCAGGCCCGGGACAGGGGGCTTCTACGAGCAGTACTTC
-,TRBD2,TRBJ2-1,TRBV7-7,CASSRLAGANEQFF,TGTGCTAGCAGCCGACTAGCGGGGGCCAATGAGCAGTTCTTC
-,TRBD2,TRBJ2-7,TRBV10-1,CASSPSGAVCEQYF,TGCGCCAGCAGCCCTAGCGGGGCAGTGTGTGAGCAGTACTTC
once,-,TRBJ2-5,TRBV5-6,CASSWSSLGETQYF,TGTGCCAGCAGCTGGTCTAGCTTGGGGGAGACCCAGTACTTC
-,TRBD2,TRBJ2-3,TRBV5-1,CASGRLAGSTDTQYF,TGCGCCAGCGGCCGACTAGCGGGGTCCACAGATACGCAGTATTTT
-,TRBD1,TRBJ2-3,TRBV5-1,CASSGGQEADTQYF,TGCGCCAGCAGCGGGGGACAGGAGGCAGATACGCAGTATTTT
-,-,TRBJ1-2,TRBV15,CATSRLNPTDNYGYTF,TGTGCCACCAGCAGACTAAACCCTACAGATAACTATGGCTACACCTTC
-,-,TRBJ1-4,TRBV5-5,CASTPLSGEGEKLFF,TGTGCCAGCACCCCCCTTTCGGGGGAGGGAGAAAAACTGTTTTTT
-,-,TRBJ2-6,TRBV2,CASSGQLSSGANVLTF,TGTGCCAGCAGTGGACAGCTTTCCTCTGGGGCCAACGTCCTGACTTTC
-,-,TRBJ2-5,TRBV23-1,CASTPTPTQETQYF,TGCGCCAGCACGCCGACTCCAACCCAAGAGACCCAGTACTTC
-,-,TRBJ2-4,TRBV9,CASSVDPPTGIENIQYF,TGTGCCAGCAGCGTAGACCCACCCACGGGGATAGAAAACATTCAGTACTTC
few,-,TRBJ1-1,TRBV6-5,CASSYSIGGDTEAFF,TGTGCCAGCAGTTACTCGATCGGGGGGGACACTGAAGCTTTCTTT
few,-,TRBJ2-7,TRBV2,CASSPGQPGRYEQYF,TGTGCCAGCAGTCCTGGACAGCCGGGGCGCTACGAGCAGTACTTC
-,-,TRBJ1-1,TRBV5-1,CASSRTDSTGNTEAFF,TGCGCCAGCAGCCGGACGGACTCGACGGGGAACACTGAAGCTTTCTTT
-,-,TRBJ1-5,TRBV19,CASSMPGDQPQHF,TGTGCCAGTAGTATGCCCGGGGATCAGCCCCAGCATTTT
-,-,TRBJ1-4,TRBV28,CASSQAQGSINEKLFF,TGTGCCAGCAGCCAGGCACAGGGATCAATAAATGAAAAACTGTTTTTT
few,-,TRBJ1-3,TRBV5-1,CASSPWGAGNTIYF,TGCGCCAGCAGCCCGTGGGGCGCTGGAAACACCATATATTTT
-,TRBD1,TRBJ1-2,TRBV6-5,CASSYLGQGDYGYTF,TGTGCCAGCAGTTATCTGGGACAGGGAGACTATGGCTACACCTTC
-,-,TRBJ2-3,TRBV7-2,CASSLLVLVTDTQYF,TGTGCCAGCAGCTTATTGGTTCTAGTCACAGATACGCAGTATTTT
-,-,TRBJ1-4,TRBV9,CASSLYGGANEKLFF,TGTGCCAGCAGCCTATATGGAGGGGCTAATGAAAAACTGTTTTTT
-,TRBD2,TRBJ2-7,TRBV7-6,CASGAGASYEQYF,TGTGCCAGCGGGGCGGGAGCCTCCTACGAGCAGTACTTC
-,TRBD1,TRBJ1-2,TRBV6-6,CASSLGQGTNYGYTF,TGTGCCAGCAGCCTAGGACAGGGGACCAACTATGGCTACACCTTC
-,TRBD2,TRBJ2-2,TRBV19,CASTGGAGVTGELFF,TGTGCCAGTACCGGGGGGGCGGGAGTCACCGGGGAGCTGTTTTTT
few,-,TRBJ2-5,TRBV7-9,CASSLGTGTETQYF,TGTGCCAGCAGCTTAGGCACGGGAACGGAGACCCAGTACTTC
-,TRBD1,TRBJ1-1,TRBV5-4,CASSSGGQGRTEAFF,TGTGCCAGCAGCTCGGGGGGACAGGGGAGGACTGAAGCTTTCTTT
-,TRBD2,TRBJ2-1,TRBV14,CASSQRTSGSYNEQFF,TGTGCCAGCAGCCAAAGGACTAGCGGCTCCTACAATGAGCAGTTCTTC
-,TRBD1,TRBJ2-6,TRBV5-1,CASSLPGQATSGANVLTF,TGCGCCAGCAGCTTACCCGGACAGGCGACCTCTGGGGCCAACGTCCTGACTTTC
-,-,TRBJ2-7,TRBV2,CASRETYEQYF,TGTGCCAGCAGGGAGACCTACGAGCAGTACTTC
-,-,TRBJ2-2,TRBV10-3,CAIREGLTTGELFF,TGTGCCATCAGAGAGGGGCTAACTACCGGGGAGCTGTTTTTT
-,TRBD2,TRBJ2-7,TRBV2,CASSPGLAGTSEQYF,TGTGCCAGCAGCCCGGGACTAGCGGGGACTTCAGAGCAGTACTTC
-,-,TRBJ2-7,TRBV29-1,CSGGGAYEQYF,TGCAGCGGGGGAGGAGCCTACGAGCAGTACTTC
-,-,TRBJ2-3,TRBV2,CASSEVKDTQYF,TGTGCCAGCAGTGAAGTTAAAGATACGCAGTATTTT
once,-,TRBJ2-1,TRBV5-1,CASQDSHNEQFF,TGCGCCAGCCAGGACAGTCACAATGAGCAGTTCTTC
few,-,TRBJ1-3,TRBV28,CASSLRRSNRNTIYF,TGTGCCAGCAGTTTGAGGAGATCAAACCGAAACACCATATATTTT